This T cell receptor beta chain appears in the sequencing data of a study of molecular identifiers for immune sequencing clone quantification. Study-level findings and limits: Clones above 20 RNA copies contained over 98% of effector molecules but under 1% of naive ones.

Sorting isolated naive CD8 T cells as CD8+CD4-CCR7+CD45RA+ events. This clonotype was counted many times. What it recognizes is unknown. Germline CDR1 ENHRY, CDR2 SYGVKD. Trimming took off 4 bases at V and 0 bases at J, with 10 bases between the two ends. The CDR3 loop spans 14 amino acids. TCRdb re-analysed the PCR reads in MiXCR, keeping a single row per CDR3 protein. The sample has around 86,000 distinct CDR3 sequences; roughly 20% are singletons. What was sequenced was naive CD8+ T cells from blood, with Jurkat cell RNA spiked in. Regarding subset: FACS-sorted CD8+CD4-CCR7+CD45RA+ naive T cells. The TCR was taken from a human donor in good health. Some libraries in this study had Jurkat cell RNA spiked in. The J gene is TRBJ2-7, the V gene TRBV10-3; tentatively, D is TRBD1 (5 bases). In nucleotides, the CDR3 is TGTGCCATCAGTGGACAGAGAAGCTCCTACGAGCAGTACTTC. This codes for CAISGQRSSYEQYF.